A selection of T cell receptor beta chains follows, all from one sample in a study of T cell responses to AZD1222 COVID-19 vaccine. Clones were sequenced by immunoSEQ multiplex PCR, and TCRdb holds only the in-frame ones, with some missing. This table has about 110,000 clones, 86% appearing once. The input for sequencing was peripheral blood, taken on day 0 of AZD1222 vaccination. Every receptor here comes from an adult in good health. Both conserved end residues are trimmed from each CDR3. The D gene is left open where the match is weak.

CDR3aa: SASPPGAGGMNEQF
v_gene: TRBV20-1
d_gene: TRBD2
j_gene: TRBJ2-1
len: 14

CDR3aa: ASRAVGPSEGQY
v_gene: TRBV5-1
d_gene: NA
j_gene: TRBJ2-7
len: 12

CDR3aa: AWSKGGDTEAF
v_gene: TRBV30
d_gene: NA
j_gene: TRBJ1-1
len: 11

CDR3aa: ASSLVAGGYSPLH
v_gene: TRBV7-9
d_gene: TRBD1
j_gene: TRBJ1-6
len: 13

CDR3aa: AISSGGYTGYSNQPQH
v_gene: TRBV10-3
d_gene: NA
j_gene: TRBJ1-5
len: 16

CDR3aa: ASSESRNTEAF
v_gene: TRBV10-2
d_gene: NA
j_gene: TRBJ1-1
len: 11

CDR3aa: ASSPSGKAHEQY
v_gene: TRBV28
d_gene: NA
j_gene: TRBJ2-7
len: 12

CDR3aa: ASIEWPAKGNSPLH
v_gene: TRBV2
d_gene: NA
j_gene: TRBJ1-6
len: 14

CDR3aa: ASSGTPNTEAF
v_gene: TRBV9
d_gene: NA
j_gene: TRBJ1-1
len: 11

CDR3aa: ASSQGTPGGQY
v_gene: TRBV5-1
d_gene: NA
j_gene: TRBJ2-7
len: 11

CDR3aa: ASSLYLDRRQETQY
v_gene: TRBV7-9
d_gene: TRBD1
j_gene: TRBJ2-5
len: 14

CDR3aa: ASTIRGGAGELF
v_gene: TRBV27
d_gene: NA
j_gene: TRBJ2-2
len: 12

CDR3aa: ASSLTGRAF
v_gene: TRBV28
d_gene: TRBD1
j_gene: TRBJ1-1
len: 9

CDR3aa: ASSLTTTNTGELF
v_gene: TRBV13
d_gene: NA
j_gene: TRBJ2-2
len: 13

CDR3aa: ASRKGEGGVTGELF
v_gene: TRBV19
d_gene: NA
j_gene: TRBJ2-2
len: 14

CDR3aa: ASSRRAFDTNYGYT
v_gene: TRBV2
d_gene: NA
j_gene: TRBJ1-2
len: 14

CDR3aa: ARGGKPQH
v_gene: TRBV10-1
d_gene: NA
j_gene: TRBJ1-5
len: 8

CDR3aa: ASSRSGTENYEQY
v_gene: TRBV6-5
d_gene: NA
j_gene: TRBJ2-7
len: 13

CDR3aa: SARTNREQY
v_gene: TRBV20-1
d_gene: NA
j_gene: TRBJ2-7
len: 9

CDR3aa: ASSTRDKLYGYT
v_gene: TRBV19
d_gene: NA
j_gene: TRBJ1-2
len: 12

CDR3aa: ASSLLGGVFYGYT
v_gene: TRBV28
d_gene: NA
j_gene: TRBJ1-2
len: 13

CDR3aa: ASSNSGGHGELF
v_gene: TRBV7-9
d_gene: TRBD1
j_gene: TRBJ2-2
len: 12

CDR3aa: ASSLAGTSTGELF
v_gene: TRBV11-2
d_gene: NA
j_gene: TRBJ2-2
len: 13

CDR3aa: ASSLQGPEKLF
v_gene: TRBV18
d_gene: NA
j_gene: TRBJ1-4
len: 11

CDR3aa: ASSLGQYNEKLF
v_gene: TRBV5-8
d_gene: NA
j_gene: TRBJ1-4
len: 12

CDR3aa: ASSLPPHSNEKLF
v_gene: TRBV27
d_gene: NA
j_gene: TRBJ1-4
len: 13

CDR3aa: ASSFRTGSEAF
v_gene: TRBV12-3/TRBV12-4
d_gene: TRBD1
j_gene: TRBJ1-1
len: 11

CDR3aa: ASSLSLGTITDTQY
v_gene: TRBV5-4
d_gene: NA
j_gene: TRBJ2-3
len: 14

CDR3aa: ASSHTYNEQF
v_gene: TRBV14
d_gene: NA
j_gene: TRBJ2-1
len: 10

CDR3aa: ASSLEGVSNSPLH
v_gene: TRBV27
d_gene: NA
j_gene: TRBJ1-6
len: 13

CDR3aa: ASRDAGGSSYEQY
v_gene: TRBV2
d_gene: TRBD1
j_gene: TRBJ2-7
len: 13

CDR3aa: ASSPRLAGATTDTQY
v_gene: TRBV19
d_gene: TRBD2
j_gene: TRBJ2-3
len: 15

CDR3aa: ASSPAGQGGEKLF
v_gene: TRBV7-9
d_gene: TRBD1
j_gene: TRBJ1-4
len: 13

CDR3aa: ASSPNTDTQY
v_gene: TRBV7-2
d_gene: NA
j_gene: TRBJ2-3
len: 10

CDR3aa: ASRAESGTYSPLH
v_gene: TRBV6-5
d_gene: NA
j_gene: TRBJ1-6
len: 13

CDR3aa: ASSPRTGGEQY
v_gene: TRBV14
d_gene: TRBD1
j_gene: TRBJ2-7
len: 11

CDR3aa: ASSPRTGAGYT
v_gene: TRBV11-2
d_gene: TRBD1
j_gene: TRBJ1-2
len: 11